These 29 T cell receptor beta chains were all obtained from the same sample, sequenced in a study of cytomegalovirus exposure and HLA in healthy donors. Some clones are missing from TCRdb's copy, which holds only in-frame ones; the method was immunoSEQ multiplex PCR. The sample shows over 150,000 clones, roughly 89% of them seen only once. What was sequenced was PBMCs. These receptors were obtained from a woman aged 18-30 years in good health and CMV-seropositive.

The chain couples TRBV29-1 to TRBJ1-4; D ambiguous. The germline gives CDR1 SQVTM, CDR2 ANQGSEA. This CDR3 comprises 13 residues. V lost 0 bases and J lost 7, with 9 bases in between. The CDR3 DNA follows: TGCAGCGTTGAAGAGAATTCAGGTGAAAAACTGTTTTTT. Amino acid sequence: CSVEENSGEKLFF.

The chain carries TRBV19 and TRBJ1-1; D is undetermined. Looked up from germline, CDR1 is LNHDA and CDR2 is SQIVND (reference sequence). V dropped 7 bases and J dropped 1 base, with 10 bases sitting between them. The length of the CDR3 is 13 residues. CDR3 sequence: CASIPAENTEAFF. CDR3 DNA sequence: TGTGCCAGTATCCCGGCGGAGAACACTGAAGCTTTCTTT.

V usage is TRBV6-5 and J usage is TRBJ1-1, with D possibly matching TRBD1 (5 bases). Trimming shortened V by 4 bases and J by 8 bases, and 17 bases separated the two germline ends. The CDR3 extends over 14 amino acids. Germline assignment: CDR1 MNHEY and CDR2 SVGAGI. CDR3 sequence reads: CASSSPHRGKEAFF. The CDR3 DNA follows: TGTGCCAGCAGTTCCCCCCATCGGGGGAAGGAAGCTTTCTTT.

The chain uses TRBV7-3 and TRBJ1-5; a possible D gene is TRBD1 (5 bases). Trimming shortened V by 5 bases and J by 10 bases, and 15 bases separated the two germline ends. There are 13 residues in the CDR3. Germline V CDR1 and CDR2: SGHTA, FQGTGA. The chain's CDR3 is CASSPTPGSPQHF. CDR3 nucleotide sequence: TGTGCCAGCAGCCCAACCCCAGGGTCCCCCCAGCATTTT.

This chain connects TRBV18 to TRBJ2-5; maybe TRBD1 (6 bases). V was pared by 5 bases and J by 6 bases, with 19 bases between. The germline gives CDR1 KGHSH, CDR2 LQKENI. The CDR3 contains 15 residues. The CDR3 region has the DNA TGTGCCAGCTCAGCTTCAGGGGCGGCCGGGAAGACCCAGTACTTC. It encodes CASSASGAAGKTQYF.

V usage is TRBV6-1 and J usage is TRBJ2-6; D unresolved. CDR1 is MNHNS and CDR2 is SASEGT in the germline V gene. The CDR3 covers 18 residues. Trimming shortened V by 6 bases and J by 4 bases, and 22 bases separated the two germline ends. DNA of the CDR3: TGTGCCAGCAGAGAACCCCCAAGCTATATGGGCGGGGCCAACGTCCTGACTTTC. As protein: CASREPPSYMGGANVLTF.

V gene TRBV19 combines with J gene TRBJ1-1, with a weak D call TRBD1 (6 bases). Trimming stripped 6 bases from V and 5 bases from J, with 16 bases between. The CDR3 has 14 residues. Looked up from germline, CDR1 is LNHDA and CDR2 is SQIVND (reference sequence). The CDR3 here is CASRDNRVGTEAFF. CDR3 bases: TGTGCCAGTAGAGACAACAGGGTAGGGACTGAAGCTTTCTTT.

The chain uses TRBV14 and TRBJ2-7; 11 bases map to TRBD1. The CDR3 totals 15 residues. Trimming took 6 bases from V and 3 from J; bases not matched to a gene: 7. In germline, CDR1 is SGHDN, CDR2 FVKESK. In DNA, the CDR3 is TGTGCCAGCAGTCCTTCCGGGACAGGGGGCTACGAGCAGTACTTC. It yields the protein CASSPSGTGGYEQYF. Together with reference TRBV14 and TRBJ2-7, the CDR3 gives the full variable domain: EAGVTQFPSHSVIEKGQTVTLRCDPISGHDNLYWYRRVMGKEIKFLLHFVKESKQDESGMPNNRFLAERTGGTYSTLKVQPAELEDSGVYFCASSPSGTGGYEQYFGPGTRLTVT.

This chain connects TRBV7-2 to TRBJ2-7; D not resolved. The germline V gene encodes CDR1 SGHTA and CDR2 FQGNSA. The CDR3 runs to 12 residues. V was cut by 4 bases and J by 5 bases, with 9 bases left in between. CDR3 bases: TGTGCCAGCAGCTCAAGCGTTAACGAGCAGTACTTC. Translating it yields CASSSSVNEQYF.

This clone has only one observation. The chain links TRBV7-2 to TRBJ2-1, with TRBD2 identical over 14 bases. Germline CDR1 is SGHTA and CDR2 is FQGNSA. This CDR3 has 17 residues. V shed 5 bases and J 8 bases; nucleotides not matched to a gene: 11. The CDR3 reads CASSRLAGGPWSDEQFF. CDR3 in DNA: TGTGCCAGCAGCCGACTAGCGGGAGGGCCATGGTCAGATGAGCAGTTCTTC.

The genes are TRBV19 and TRBJ2-3; 7 nucleotides line up with TRBD2. Germline CDR1 is LNHDA and CDR2 is SQIVND (reference sequence). V lost 4 bases to trimming and J lost 4 bases; unmatched junction nucleotides: 2. CDR3 size: 13 residues. The CDR3 DNA follows: TGTGCCAGTAGTACCGGACTAGCAGATACGCAGTATTTT. Protein: CASSTGLADTQYF.

The V gene is TRBV6-5, the J gene TRBJ2-3; D gene unclear. This CDR3 is built from 15 residues. V was trimmed by 6 bases and J by 0 bases, leaving 13 bases between them. Germline V gives CDR1 MNHEY, CDR2 SVGAGI. CDR3 region: CASSGSSSSTDTQYF. Here the CDR3 DNA reads TGTGCCAGCAGCGGTTCCTCGAGCAGCACAGATACGCAGTATTTT.

The rearrangement links TRBV2 to TRBJ2-7, with D hard to call. The ends were cut back, 10 bases at V and 4 bases at J, with 20 bases in the middle. This CDR3 is 14 amino acids long. Germline V gene sequence: CDR1 SNHLY, CDR2 FYNNEI. The CDR3 region is CATNPARLPYEQYF. The DNA for the CDR3 is TGTGCCACAAATCCAGCGCGCCTGCCTTACGAGCAGTACTTC.

The rearrangement uses TRBV2 and TRBJ2-2, with 8 bases fitting TRBD1. This CDR3 has 14 amino acids. Germline values: CDR1 SNHLY, CDR2 FYNNEI. Trimming at V came to 6 bases and at J to 8 bases, leaving 8 bases not matched to a gene. The CDR3 here is CASRRDRWEGELFF. The CDR3 DNA is TGTGCCAGCAGGCGGGACAGGTGGGAAGGGGAGCTGTTTTTT.

The CDR3 region has the DNA TGTGCCAGCAGTCCAGGAGGAGGGGATAAGCCCCAGCATTTT. It is translated as CASSPGGGDKPQHF. This chain joins TRBV27 and TRBJ1-5, with a weak D call TRBD1 (5 bases). CDR1 and CDR2 from the germline V gene are MNHEY and SMNVEV (reference sequence). This CDR3 comprises 14 residues. Trimming pared 5 bases from V and 8 bases from J, leaving 16 bases between.

The chain is built from TRBV6-6 and TRBJ1-1; 8 bases match TRBD1. There are 13 residues in the CDR3. In germline, CDR1 is MNHNY, CDR2 SVGAGI (reference sequence). Trimming took 6 bases from V and 10 from J; bases not matched to a gene: 10. Here the CDR3 DNA reads TGTGCCAGCAGACGGACAGGGCCCGTTTCAGCTTTCTTT. Translation gives CASRRTGPVSAFF.

The chain joins TRBV18 to TRBJ1-5; D is unresolved. The CDR3 extends over 13 amino acids. V was trimmed by 1 base and J by 5 bases, leaving 6 bases between them. In germline, CDR1 is KGHSH, CDR2 LQKENI. In DNA, the CDR3 is TGTGCCAGCTCACCACGGCTGGATCAGCCCCAGCATTTT. Its protein product is CASSPRLDQPQHF.

The chain is built from TRBV7-9 and TRBJ2-7; 8 bases are a match to TRBD2. Germline loops: CDR1 SEHNR, CDR2 FQNEAQ (reference sequence). The V segment lost 2 bases and the J segment 3 bases; nucleotides outside the gene matches: 6. The CDR3 consists of 15 residues. CDR3 bases: TGTGCCAGCAGCTTACTAGCGGGTGACGACTACGAGCAGTACTTC. This translates into CASSLLAGDDYEQYF.

The rearrangement links TRBV19 to TRBJ1-2; TRBD1 matches at 7 bases. The V segment lost 5 bases and the J segment 3 bases; nucleotides outside the gene matches: 12. CDR3 length: 16 residues. Germline CDR1 is LNHDA and CDR2 is SQIVND (reference sequence). CDR3 coding DNA: TGTGCCAGTAGTCCGGAACCCGTACAGGGGTACTATGGCTACACCTTC. Translating it yields CASSPEPVQGYYGYTF.

V is TRBV18 and J is TRBJ2-5; D perhaps matches TRBD1 (6 bases). In germline, CDR1 is KGHSH, CDR2 LQKENI. The CDR3 covers 13 residues. V dropped 4 bases and J dropped 2 bases, with 8 bases sitting between them. CDR3 nucleotide sequence: TGTGCCAGCTCACAGGACAGACAAGAGACCCAGTACTTC. Translation gives CASSQDRQETQYF.

CDR3 coding DNA: TGTGCCAGCCGGGGCGGGACCCACGAGCAGTACTTC. Translation: CASRGGTHEQYF. This chain links TRBV6-6 with TRBJ2-7, with D tentatively TRBD2 (6 bases). The CDR3 spans 12 residues. Germline V gives CDR1 MNHNY, CDR2 SVGAGI (reference sequence). Trimming cost V 8 bases and J 5 bases, with 13 bases left between them.

This sequence joins TRBV12-5 and TRBJ2-7, with 7 bases aligning to TRBD1. Germline assignment: CDR1 LGHNT and CDR2 FRNRAP. V was clipped by 2 bases and J by 4 bases; unmatched bases: 11. This CDR3 is 16 amino acids long. The CDR3 coding sequence is TGTGCTAGTGGTTTGCCTCGACAGGGATTAATGTACGAGCAGTACTTC. It yields the protein CASGLPRQGLMYEQYF.

The V gene is TRBV6-6, the J gene TRBJ1-3; D may be TRBD1 (5 bases). Trimming left V 4 bases short and J 1 base short, with 8 bases between. This CDR3 is built from 14 residues. Germline V gives CDR1 MNHNY, CDR2 SVGAGI (reference sequence). For the CDR3, the DNA is TGTGCCAGCAGTTTCCAGGGTTCTGGAAACACCATATATTTT. It specifies CASSFQGSGNTIYF.

This chain's CDR3 is CASSLRLRQGIYEQYF. CDR3 coding DNA: TGTGCCAGCAGCTTGCGACTTAGACAGGGGATCTACGAGCAGTACTTC. The V gene is TRBV5-6, the J gene TRBJ2-7; TRBD1 matches 8 bases. V was pared by 1 base and J by 3 bases, with 9 bases of the junction left unmatched. Germline V gene sequence: CDR1 SGHDT, CDR2 YYEEEE. The CDR3 loop spans 16 amino acids.

The CDR3 nucleotides read TGTGCCAGCAGCTTAAGGCGCTCCGGGGCTGGGGCCAACGTCCTGACTTTC. This encodes CASSLRRSGAGANVLTF. The chain employs TRBV7-3 and TRBJ2-6; tentatively, D is TRBD2 (5 bases). The CDR3 is 17 amino acids. V was pared by 1 base and J by 2 bases, with 12 bases between. Looked up from germline, CDR1 is SGHTA and CDR2 is FQGTGA. Full variable domain (rest looked up from reference TRBV7-3 and TRBJ2-6): GAGVSQTPSNKVTEKGKYVELRCDPISGHTALYWYRQSLGQGPEFLIYFQGTGAADDSGLPNDRFFAVRPEGSVSTLKIQRTERGDSAVYLCASSLRRSGAGANVLTFGAGSRLTVL.

The chain carries TRBV13 and TRBJ2-7; 11 bases are shared with TRBD2. Trimming removed 8 bases from V and 6 bases from J; junction bases left unmatched: 6. From germline, CDR1 is PRHDT and CDR2 FYEKMQ (reference sequence). CDR3 length: 13 residues. Written as DNA, the CDR3 is TGTGCCAGCCAACTAGCGGGAGCTGTCGAGCAGTACTTC. Protein: CASQLAGAVEQYF.

The rearrangement uses TRBV7-2 and TRBJ2-3; 7 bases are a match to TRBD2. This CDR3 comprises 15 residues. V shed 2 bases and J 3 bases; nucleotides not matched to a gene: 5. CDR1 and CDR2 from the germline V gene are SGHTA and FQGNSA. CDR3: CASSLWGRATDTQYF. CDR3 sequence (DNA): TGTGCCAGCAGCTTATGGGGGAGGGCGACAGATACGCAGTATTTT.

The V and J genes are TRBV30 and TRBJ2-1; 7 bases line up with TRBD2. Germline CDR1 reads GTSNPN; CDR2 reads SVGIG (reference sequence). V shed 7 bases, J shed 9 bases, and the junction held 18 bases outside the gene matches. The CDR3 is made up of 15 amino acids. The CDR3, as DNA: TGTGCCTTATTCCGGGAGTGGACTAGGTTTGGTGAGCAGTTCTTC. Encoded protein: CALFREWTRFGEQFF.

This chain uses TRBV27 with TRBJ1-2; tentatively, D is TRBD1 (6 bases). The CDR3 covers 17 residues. Germline CDR1 MNHEY, CDR2 SMNVEV (reference sequence). Deletions cut 4 bases from V and 0 bases from J, with 18 bases between. CDR3 nucleotides: TGTGCCAGCAGTTCCGGGGGGCGAGGACTTACTAACTATGGCTACACCTTC. Encoded protein: CASSSGGRGLTNYGYTF.